Listed below are T cell receptor beta chains from one sample, sequenced in a study of cytomegalovirus exposure and HLA in healthy donors. TCRdb keeps only in-frame clones here, not all; method: immunoSEQ multiplex PCR. Seen here are around 110,000 clones, 8% to 10% observed once, and the top ten hold roughly 3%. The material sequenced was PBMCs. These receptors were taken from a young man in good health and CMV-seronegative. Both conserved end residues are part of each CDR3. A D gene is named only where the DNA matches it firmly. Only some rows state a clone size, as once, few, many or a class for expanded clones.

CDR3	DNA	V	J	D	size
CASSRLRDSQETQYF	TGCGCCAGCAGCCGTCTACGGGACTCCCAAGAGACCCAGTACTTC	TRBV4-1	TRBJ2-5	.	few
CASSLGDRDVETQYF	TGTGCCAGCAGCTTAGGTGACAGGGACGTAGAGACCCAGTACTTC	TRBV11-2	TRBJ2-5	TRBD1	.
CASSPGTLDEKLFF	TGCGCCAGCAGCCCCGGGACACTGGATGAAAAACTGTTTTTT	TRBV5-1	TRBJ1-4	.	few
CASRPGQEYNEQFF	TGTGCCAGCAGGCCGGGACAGGAATACAATGAGCAGTTCTTC	TRBV6-1	TRBJ2-1	TRBD1	.
CASSELGGELFF	TGCGCCAGCAGTGAACTCGGCGGGGAGCTGTTTTTT	TRBV10-1	TRBJ2-2	.	few
CASSLARGRGYTDTQYF	TGTGCCAGCAGCTTGGCCAGGGGGCGCGGGTACACAGATACGCAGTATTTT	TRBV5-8	TRBJ2-3	TRBD1	.
CASSLPASGRAYEQYF	TGCGCCAGCAGCTTGCCCGCTAGCGGGAGGGCCTACGAGCAGTACTTC	TRBV5-1	TRBJ2-7	TRBD2	.
CAWSPRSSNQPQHF	TGTGCCTGGAGTCCTAGATCGAGCAATCAGCCCCAGCATTTT	TRBV30	TRBJ1-5	.	few
CASNRGSYNSPLHF	TGTGCTTCAAACAGGGGGTCCTATAATTCACCCCTCCACTTT	TRBV30	TRBJ1-6	TRBD1	.
CASVHVRGWTEAFF	TGTGCCAGCGTCCATGTGCGGGGATGGACTGAAGCTTTCTTT	TRBV2	TRBJ1-1	.	few
CASPRAVREKLFF	TGTGCCAGCCCCCGAGCGGTTCGTGAAAAACTGTTTTTT	TRBV6-9	TRBJ1-4	.	few
CATSREARGEGQYF	TGTGCCACCAGCAGAGAGGCCAGGGGGGAAGGGCAGTACTTC	TRBV15	TRBJ2-7	.	.
CSALGAGGGTDTQYF	TGCAGCGCTCTGGGAGCGGGCGGGGGGACAGATACGCAGTATTTT	TRBV29-1	TRBJ2-3	TRBD2	few
CASSYRVGEETQYF	TGTGCCAGCAGCTACAGGGTTGGGGAAGAGACCCAGTACTTC	TRBV7-2	TRBJ2-5	.	few
CASNSGVNTEAFF	TGTGCCAGCAACTCAGGGGTGAACACTGAAGCTTTCTTT	TRBV2	TRBJ1-1	.	.
CASSVEEAGGFYEQYF	TGTGCCAGCAGCGTAGAGGAGGCGGGGGGGTTTTACGAGCAGTACTTC	TRBV9	TRBJ2-7	TRBD2	many
CASSLRPQGYEQYF	TGTGCCAGCAGCTTGCGGCCACAGGGGTACGAGCAGTACTTC	TRBV7-9	TRBJ2-7	TRBD1	.
CASSPVPGKSNQPQHF	TGTGCCAGCTCACCGGTTCCGGGAAAAAGCAATCAGCCCCAGCATTTT	TRBV18	TRBJ1-5	.	few
CSVEPDSFLVLFF	TGCAGCGTTGAACCCGACAGTTTTTTGGTCCTGTTTTTT	TRBV29-1	TRBJ1-4	.	few
CASSQDGGGADYGYTF	TGCGCCAGCAGCCAAGATGGGGGGGGCGCGGACTATGGCTACACCTTC	TRBV4-1	TRBJ1-2	.	few
CASSVAPTGTETQYF	TGTGCCAGCAGCGTAGCCCCGACAGGGACTGAGACCCAGTACTTC	TRBV9	TRBJ2-5	.	.
CASRGAGYEQYF	TGTGCCAGCAGGGGGGCCGGGTACGAGCAGTACTTC	TRBV11-2	TRBJ2-7	.	few
CASSRIPGTGGGEQYF	TGTGCCAGCAGCCGGATTCCCGGGACAGGGGGAGGGGAGCAGTACTTC	TRBV11-2	TRBJ2-7	TRBD1	few
CAISGQHRAEAFF	TGTGCCATCAGTGGGCAGCACAGGGCGGAAGCTTTCTTT	TRBV10-3	TRBJ1-1	.	few
CASRMGGASSYGYTF	TGTGCCAGCAGGATGGGGGGAGCCTCATCTTATGGCTACACCTTC	TRBV2	TRBJ1-2	.	.
CAWSVPPSGNEKLFF	TGTGCCTGGAGCGTACCCCCGTCGGGGAATGAAAAACTGTTTTTT	TRBV30	TRBJ1-4	.	few
CASTSRVRQGMNTEAFF	TGTGCCAGTACCTCACGGGTCCGACAGGGCATGAACACTGAAGCTTTCTTT	TRBV19	TRBJ1-1	TRBD1	few
CASSLSIASSGSKGNEQFF	TGTGCCAGCAGCTTAAGCATTGCGTCTAGCGGGAGTAAAGGGAATGAGCAGTTCTTC	TRBV7-2	TRBJ2-1	TRBD2	.
CASNRVQETQYF	TGTGCCTCGAACAGGGTCCAAGAGACCCAGTACTTC	TRBV30	TRBJ2-5	.	few
CASALAKYNEQFF	TGTGCCAGCGCTCTAGCGAAATACAATGAGCAGTTCTTC	TRBV6-6	TRBJ2-1	.	.
CASSQALPYGYTF	TGCGCCAGCAGCCAGGCCCTGCCGTATGGCTACACCTTC	TRBV4-1	TRBJ1-2	.	.